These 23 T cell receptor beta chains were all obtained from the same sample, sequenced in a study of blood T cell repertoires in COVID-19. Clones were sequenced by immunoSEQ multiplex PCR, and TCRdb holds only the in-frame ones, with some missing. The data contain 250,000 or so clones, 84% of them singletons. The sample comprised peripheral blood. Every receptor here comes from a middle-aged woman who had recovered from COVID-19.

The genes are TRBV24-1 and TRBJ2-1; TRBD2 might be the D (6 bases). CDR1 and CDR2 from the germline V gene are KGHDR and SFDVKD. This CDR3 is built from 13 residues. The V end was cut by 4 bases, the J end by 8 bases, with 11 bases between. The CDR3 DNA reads TGTGCCACCAGTGACGGGGGAGTGGATGAGCAGTTCTTC. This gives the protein CATSDGGVDEQFF.

The DNA of the CDR3 is TGTGCCAGCAGGAGTTGGACTAATGAAAAACTGTTTTTT. It specifies CASRSWTNEKLFF. The chain links TRBV6-5 to TRBJ1-4; D call uncertain. With 6 bases removed from V and 2 bases from J, the gap between germline ends came to 7 bases. Germline CDR1 and CDR2: MNHEY and SVGAGI. The CDR3 spans 13 residues.

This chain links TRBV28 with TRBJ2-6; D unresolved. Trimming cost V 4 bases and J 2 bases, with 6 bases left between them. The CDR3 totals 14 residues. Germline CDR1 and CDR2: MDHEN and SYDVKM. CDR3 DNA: TGTGCCAGCAGTTCCGGTCCTGGGGCCAACGTCCTGACTTTC. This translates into CASSSGPGANVLTF.

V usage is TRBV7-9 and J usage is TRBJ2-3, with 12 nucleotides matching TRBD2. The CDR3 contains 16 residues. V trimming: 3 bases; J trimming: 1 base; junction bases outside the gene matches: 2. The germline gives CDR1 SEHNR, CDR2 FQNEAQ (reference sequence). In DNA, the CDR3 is TGTGCCAGCAGCTTGACTAGCGGGGGAGGCACAGATACGCAGTATTTT. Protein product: CASSLTSGGGTDTQYF.

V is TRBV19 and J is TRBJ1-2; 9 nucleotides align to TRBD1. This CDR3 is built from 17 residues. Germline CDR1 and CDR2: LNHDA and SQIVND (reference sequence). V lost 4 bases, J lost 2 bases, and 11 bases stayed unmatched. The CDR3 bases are TGTGCCAGTAGTACCCGCTCCGGGACAGGGCCGAACTATGGCTACACCTTC. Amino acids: CASSTRSGTGPNYGYTF.

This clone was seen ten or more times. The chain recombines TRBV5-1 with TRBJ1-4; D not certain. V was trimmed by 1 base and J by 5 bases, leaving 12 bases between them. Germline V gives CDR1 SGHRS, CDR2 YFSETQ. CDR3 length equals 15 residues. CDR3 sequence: CASSLNGNSNEKLFF. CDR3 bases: TGCGCCAGCAGCTTGAACGGGAATTCCAATGAAAAACTGTTTTTT. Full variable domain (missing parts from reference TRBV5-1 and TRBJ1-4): KAGVTQTPRYLIKTRGQQVTLSCSPISGHRSVSWYQQTPGQGLQFLFEYFSETQRNKGNFPGRFSGRQFSNSRSEMNVSTLELGDSALYLCASSLNGNSNEKLFFGSGTQLSVL.

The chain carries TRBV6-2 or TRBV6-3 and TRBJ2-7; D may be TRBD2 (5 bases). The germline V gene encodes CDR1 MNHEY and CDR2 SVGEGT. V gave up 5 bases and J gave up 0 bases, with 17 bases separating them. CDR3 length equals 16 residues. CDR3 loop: CASSKTREHSSYEQYF. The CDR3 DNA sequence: TGTGCCAGCAGTAAAACACGGGAACACAGCTCCTACGAGCAGTACTTC.

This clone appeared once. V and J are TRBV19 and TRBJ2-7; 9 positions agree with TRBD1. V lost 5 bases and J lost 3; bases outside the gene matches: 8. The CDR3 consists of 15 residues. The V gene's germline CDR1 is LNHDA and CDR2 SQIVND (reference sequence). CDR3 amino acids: CASSVRTGDGYEQYF. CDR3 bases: TGTGCCAGTAGTGTCCGGACAGGGGATGGCTACGAGCAGTACTTC.

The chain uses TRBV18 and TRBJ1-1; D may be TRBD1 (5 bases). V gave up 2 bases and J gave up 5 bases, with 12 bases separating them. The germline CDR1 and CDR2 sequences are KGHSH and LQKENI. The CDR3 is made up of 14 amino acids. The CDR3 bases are TGTGCCAGCTCACCAGGGGCAAGGCGGACTGAAGCTTTCTTT. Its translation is CASSPGARRTEAFF.

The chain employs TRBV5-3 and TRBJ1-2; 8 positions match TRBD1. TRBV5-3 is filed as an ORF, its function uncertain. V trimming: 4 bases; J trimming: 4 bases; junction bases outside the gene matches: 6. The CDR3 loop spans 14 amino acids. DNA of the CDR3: TGTGCCAGAAGCCAGGACAGGGACAGCTATGGCTACACCTTC. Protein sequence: CARSQDRDSYGYTF.

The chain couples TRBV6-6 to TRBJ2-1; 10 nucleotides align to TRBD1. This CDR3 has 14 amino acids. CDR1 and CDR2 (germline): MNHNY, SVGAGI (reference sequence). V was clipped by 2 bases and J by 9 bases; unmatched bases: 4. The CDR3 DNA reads TGTGCCAGCAGTTACGGGACAGGGGTTGGTGAGCAGTTCTTC. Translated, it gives CASSYGTGVGEQFF.

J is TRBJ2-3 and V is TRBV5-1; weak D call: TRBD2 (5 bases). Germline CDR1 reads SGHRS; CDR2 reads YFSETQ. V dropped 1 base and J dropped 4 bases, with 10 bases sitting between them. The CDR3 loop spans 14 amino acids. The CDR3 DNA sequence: TGCGCCAGCAGCTTGCGCCGGGGTTCAGATACGCAGTATTTT. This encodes CASSLRRGSDTQYF. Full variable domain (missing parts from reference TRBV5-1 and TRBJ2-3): KAGVTQTPRYLIKTRGQQVTLSCSPISGHRSVSWYQQTPGQGLQFLFEYFSETQRNKGNFPGRFSGRQFSNSRSEMNVSTLELGDSALYLCASSLRRGSDTQYFGPGTRLTVL.

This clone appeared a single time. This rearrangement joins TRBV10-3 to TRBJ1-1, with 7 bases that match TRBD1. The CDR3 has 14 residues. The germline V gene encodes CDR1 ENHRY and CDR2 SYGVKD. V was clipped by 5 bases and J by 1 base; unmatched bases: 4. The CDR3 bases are TGTGCCATCAGTCTTAGGACAGGGAACACTGAAGCTTTCTTT. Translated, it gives CAISLRTGNTEAFF.

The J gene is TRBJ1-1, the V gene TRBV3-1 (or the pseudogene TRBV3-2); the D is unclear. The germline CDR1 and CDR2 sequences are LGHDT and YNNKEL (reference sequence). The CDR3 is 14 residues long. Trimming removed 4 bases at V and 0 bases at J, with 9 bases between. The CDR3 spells CASSPTIMNTEAFF. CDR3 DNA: TGTGCCAGCAGCCCGACAATAATGAACACTGAAGCTTTCTTT.

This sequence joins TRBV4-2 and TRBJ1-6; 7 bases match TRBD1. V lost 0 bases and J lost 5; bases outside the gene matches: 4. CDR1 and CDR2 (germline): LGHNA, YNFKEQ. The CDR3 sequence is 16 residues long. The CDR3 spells CASSQEPTGHNSPLHF. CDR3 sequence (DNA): TGTGCCAGCAGCCAAGAACCGACAGGGCATAATTCACCCCTCCACTTT.

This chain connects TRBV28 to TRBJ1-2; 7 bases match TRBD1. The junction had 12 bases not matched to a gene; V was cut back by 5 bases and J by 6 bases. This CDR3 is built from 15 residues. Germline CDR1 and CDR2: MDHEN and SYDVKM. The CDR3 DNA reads TGTGCCAGCAGTATCCCGACAGGGTCGTCGCATGGCTACACCTTC. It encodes CASSIPTGSSHGYTF.

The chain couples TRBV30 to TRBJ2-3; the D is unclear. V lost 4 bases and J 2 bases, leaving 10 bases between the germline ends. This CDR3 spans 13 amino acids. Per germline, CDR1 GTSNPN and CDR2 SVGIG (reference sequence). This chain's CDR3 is CAWNRLVTDTQYF. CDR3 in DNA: TGTGCCTGGAATCGGTTAGTCACAGATACGCAGTATTTT.

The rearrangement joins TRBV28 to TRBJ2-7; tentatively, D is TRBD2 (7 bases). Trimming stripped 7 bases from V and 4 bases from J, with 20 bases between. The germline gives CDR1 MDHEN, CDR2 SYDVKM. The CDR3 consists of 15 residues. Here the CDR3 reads CASKTRGAQGYEQYF. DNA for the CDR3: TGTGCCAGCAAAACACGGGGGGCGCAAGGTTACGAGCAGTACTTC.

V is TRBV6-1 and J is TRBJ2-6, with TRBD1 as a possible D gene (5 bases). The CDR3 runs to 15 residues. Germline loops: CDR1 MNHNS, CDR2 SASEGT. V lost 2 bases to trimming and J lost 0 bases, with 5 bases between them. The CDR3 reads CASSERGSGANVLTF. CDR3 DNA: TGTGCCAGCAGTGAAAGGGGCTCTGGGGCCAACGTCCTGACTTTC.

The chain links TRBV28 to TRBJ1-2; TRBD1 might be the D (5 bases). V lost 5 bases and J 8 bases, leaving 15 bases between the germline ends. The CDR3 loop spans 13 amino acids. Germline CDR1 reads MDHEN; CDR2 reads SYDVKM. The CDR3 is CASSAPGVSGYTF. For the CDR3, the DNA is TGTGCCAGCAGTGCTCCGGGGGTCTCCGGCTACACCTTC.

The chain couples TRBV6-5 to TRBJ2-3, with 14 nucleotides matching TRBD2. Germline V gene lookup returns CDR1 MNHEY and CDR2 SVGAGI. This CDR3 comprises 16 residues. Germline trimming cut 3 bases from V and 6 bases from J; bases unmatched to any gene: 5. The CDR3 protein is CASSYGTSGGADTQYF. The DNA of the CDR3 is TGTGCCAGCAGTTATGGGACTAGCGGGGGTGCGGATACGCAGTATTTT.

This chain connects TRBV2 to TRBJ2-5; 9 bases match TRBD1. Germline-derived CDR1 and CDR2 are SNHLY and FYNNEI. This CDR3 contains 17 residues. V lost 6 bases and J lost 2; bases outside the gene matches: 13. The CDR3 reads CASSHRGPLTGQETQYF. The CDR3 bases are TGTGCCAGCAGCCACAGGGGGCCCCTAACCGGACAAGAGACCCAGTACTTC. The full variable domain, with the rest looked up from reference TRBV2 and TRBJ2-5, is EPEVTQTPSHQVTQMGQEVILRCVPISNHLYFYWYRQILGQKVEFLVSFYNNEISEKSEIFDDQFSVERPDGSNFTLKIRSTKLEDSAMYFCASSHRGPLTGQETQYFGPGTRLLVL.

The CDR3 spells CASTPGQGGETQYF. The CDR3 DNA is TGTGCCAGCACCCCAGGACAGGGTGGAGAGACCCAGTACTTC. The chain combines TRBV27 with TRBJ2-5, with TRBD1 matching 8 bases. This CDR3 contains 14 residues. J was trimmed by 4 bases and V by 7 bases; bases with no gene match: 8. Germline CDR1 is MNHEY and CDR2 is SMNVEV (reference sequence).